This T cell receptor (beta chain) is from a study of T cell responses to AZD1222 COVID-19 vaccine. Whole-study context: Pooling was applied to second doses at about 4 or about 12 weeks. Study-wide findings and caveats: At baseline, seropositivity was found in only a handful of AZD1222 recipients. All repertoire sampling was performed exclusively after the peak T cell response. Spike-specific TCR breadth and depth rose after two AZD1222 doses.

The data were produced by immunoSEQ multiplex PCR, yet TCRdb's version contains in-frame clones alone and is incomplete. The sample has more than 150,000 clones; less than 95% are singletons. The CDR3 has 13 residues. Germline V CDR1 and CDR2: LGHNT, FRNRAP. Trimming removed 4 bases at V and 6 bases at J, with 10 bases between. With regard to this clone: The antigen remains unidentified.

This chain joins TRBV12-5 and TRBJ1-5; D not certain. The input for sequencing was peripheral blood, taken on day 0 of AZD1222 vaccination. This TCR came from an adult in good health. CDR3: CASGSVTGQPQHF. DNA for the CDR3: TGTGCTAGTGGTTCGGTGACGGGTCAGCCCCAGCATTTT.